The 12 T cell receptor beta chains below were found in one sample sequenced in a study of cytomegalovirus exposure and HLA in healthy donors. 13 Jbeta primers and 60 Vbeta primers were used for the PCR. Data came from immunoSEQ multiplex PCR; TCRdb stores just in-frame clones and leaves some out. The table has approximately 220,000 clones, around 80% seen once. The material sequenced was PBMCs. These receptors all stem from a man between 18 and 29 years old in good health and CMV-seronegative.

In its sample, this clone was seen once. The CDR3 region has the DNA TGTGCCAGTAGTTGGGGAGGGGCAGATACGCAGTATTTT. Translated: CASSWGGADTQYF. V and J are TRBV19 and TRBJ2-3; the match to TRBD2 covers 7 bases. V lost 5 bases to trimming and J lost 4 bases; unmatched junction nucleotides: 3. This CDR3 contains 13 residues. Germline V CDR1 and CDR2: LNHDA, SQIVND (reference sequence).

The chain employs TRBV30 and TRBJ2-2; D ambiguous. There are 11 residues in the CDR3. The germline V gene has CDR1 GTSNPN and CDR2 SVGIG (reference sequence). Deletions cut 1 base from V and 7 bases from J, with 4 bases between. CDR3 sequence: CAWSDSGELFF. CDR3 bases: TGTGCCTGGAGTGATAGCGGGGAGCTGTTTTTT.

This clone showed up just once. The V call is TRBV2, the J call TRBJ2-5; 11 nucleotides match TRBD2. The germline V gene has CDR1 SNHLY and CDR2 FYNNEI. V lost 3 bases and J lost 4; bases outside the gene matches: 7. The length of the CDR3 is 16 residues. The CDR3 sequence: CASSDTSGSLLETQYF. DNA of the CDR3: TGTGCCAGCAGTGACACTAGCGGGAGTCTATTAGAGACCCAGTACTTC. Full variable domain (rest looked up from reference TRBV2 and TRBJ2-5): EPEVTQTPSHQVTQMGQEVILRCVPISNHLYFYWYRQILGQKVEFLVSFYNNEISEKSEIFDDQFSVERPDGSNFTLKIRSTKLEDSAMYFCASSDTSGSLLETQYFGPGTRLLVL.

V and J are TRBV5-6 and TRBJ2-1; the match to TRBD2 covers 10 bases. CDR3 length: 17 residues. The junction had 15 bases not matched to a gene; V was cut back by 4 bases and J by 8 bases. Germline lookup yields CDR1 SGHDT and CDR2 YYEEEE. The chain's CDR3 is CASSRGSAGGLRDEQFF. CDR3 coding DNA: TGTGCCAGCAGCCGGGGGTCAGCGGGAGGGCTTAGGGATGAGCAGTTCTTC.

V and J are TRBV27 and TRBJ2-3; 12 bases agree with TRBD2. Germline V CDR1 and CDR2: MNHEY, SMNVEV (reference sequence). V gave up 8 bases and J gave up 1 base; unmatched junction bases: 4. The length of the CDR3 is 15 residues. The CDR3 loop is CASGRLAGGTDTQYF. For the CDR3, the DNA is TGTGCCAGCGGAAGACTAGCGGGAGGCACAGATACGCAGTATTTT.

The gene calls are TRBV30 and TRBJ2-1; 11 bases map to TRBD2. V shed 4 bases and J 7 bases; nucleotides not matched to a gene: 9. The germline CDR1 and CDR2 sequences are GTSNPN and SVGIG (reference sequence). This CDR3 contains 15 residues. CDR3 DNA: TGTGCCTGGACCTTGACTAGCGGGATTTTAAATGAGCAGTTCTTC. Its protein product is CAWTLTSGILNEQFF.

The chain has TRBV18 and TRBJ2-7, with 15 bases fitting TRBD2. With V trimmed by 4 bases and J by 2 bases, 6 bases remained unmatched. The CDR3 sequence is 17 residues long. CDR1 KGHSH and CDR2 LQKENI come from the germline V gene. CDR3: CASSLGLAGGPAYEQYF. The CDR3 nucleotides read TGTGCCAGCTCACTTGGACTAGCGGGAGGGCCCGCCTACGAGCAGTACTTC.

This CDR3 is CASRGGRTYNEQFF. DNA of the CDR3: TGTGCCAGCAGAGGGGGTCGAACTTACAATGAGCAGTTCTTC. V usage is TRBV2 and J usage is TRBJ2-1, with TRBD1 as a possible D gene (6 bases). Trimming took off 6 bases at V and 4 bases at J, with 13 bases between the two ends. CDR1 and CDR2 (germline): SNHLY, FYNNEI. The CDR3 spans 14 residues.

The chain joins TRBV13 to TRBJ2-3, with D maybe TRBD2 (5 bases). Trimming pared 0 bases from V and 5 bases from J, leaving 6 bases between. This CDR3 spans 13 amino acids. The germline CDR1 and CDR2 sequences are PRHDT and FYEKMQ (reference sequence). CDR3 bases: TGTGCCAGCAGCTTAGGCCGGGGAGATACGCAGTATTTT. This translates into CASSLGRGDTQYF. Variable domain in full (rest from reference TRBV13 and TRBJ2-3): AAGVIQSPRHLIKEKRETATLKCYPIPRHDTVYWYQQGPGQDPQFLISFYEKMQSDKGSIPDRFSAQQFSDYHSELNMSSLELGDSALYFCASSLGRGDTQYFGPGTRLTVL.

The V gene is TRBV28, the J gene TRBJ2-5, with 9 bases lining up with TRBD1. After removal of 6 bases from V and 6 bases from J, the junction contained 5 bases not matched to a gene. The CDR3 length is 13 residues. Per germline, CDR1 MDHEN and CDR2 SYDVKM. CDR3 residues: CASRGTGRKTQYF. The CDR3 DNA reads TGTGCCAGCAGGGGGACAGGGAGAAAGACCCAGTACTTC.

This clone was seen a single time. This chain uses TRBV6-5 with TRBJ2-7; 11 nucleotides align to TRBD2. In germline, CDR1 is MNHEY, CDR2 SVGAGI. This CDR3 is built from 15 residues. With 5 bases clipped from V and 2 bases from J, the junction kept 5 bases outside the gene matches. CDR3 nucleotides: TGTGCCAGCAGTCCGACTAGCGGGGACACCTACGAGCAGTACTTC. Translated: CASSPTSGDTYEQYF.

The CDR3 loop reads CASSLGWRQGGTEAFF. The CDR3, as DNA: TGTGCCAGCAGCTTAGGCTGGCGGCAGGGTGGCACTGAAGCTTTCTTT. The chain is built from TRBV7-9 and TRBJ1-1, with D perhaps TRBD1 (5 bases). CDR1 and CDR2 (germline): SEHNR, FQNEAQ (reference sequence). The CDR3 is made up of 16 amino acids. Deletions cut 1 base from V and 4 bases from J, with 16 bases between.